Listed here are 8 T cell receptor beta chains from one sample, sequenced in a study of T cell responses to AZD1222 COVID-19 vaccine. Sequencing was performed with immunoSEQ multiplex PCR; in TCRdb, only in-frame clones are kept and a portion is missing. The sample has 100,000 to 150,000 clones, about 89% seen once. The sample in question was peripheral blood, obtained 28 days after the second AZD1222 dose. These receptors all stem from an adult who received the AZD1222 COVID-19 vaccine.

The rearrangement links TRBV11-3 to TRBJ1-4; TRBD1 agrees at 9 bases. Per the germline V gene, CDR1 is SGHNT and CDR2 is YENEEA. Trimming cost V 4 bases and J 8 bases; bases outside gene matches: 5. CDR3 length: 14 amino acids. CDR3 residues: CASSSRQGDEKLFF. The CDR3 region has the DNA TGTGCCAGCAGCTCCCGACAGGGGGACGAAAAACTGTTTTTT.

The V call is TRBV18, the J call TRBJ2-7; 10 bases map to TRBD2. J was trimmed by 5 bases and V by 2 bases; bases with no gene match: 6. The CDR3 has 15 residues. The V gene's germline CDR1 is KGHSH and CDR2 LQKENI. The CDR3 nucleotides read TGTGCCAGCTCACCAAGTACTAGCGGGGACCACGAGCAGTACTTC. This gives the protein CASSPSTSGDHEQYF.

J is TRBJ2-7 and V is TRBV2; tentative D call: TRBD1 (6 bases). Germline assignment: CDR1 SNHLY and CDR2 FYNNEI. V dropped 3 bases and J dropped 3 bases, with 12 bases sitting between them. This CDR3 is 14 amino acids long. The DNA of the CDR3 is TGTGCCAGCAGTGATACGGACAGAGGCTACGAGCAGTACTTC. Amino acid sequence: CASSDTDRGYEQYF.

This clone was seen a few times. The chain employs TRBV2 and TRBJ2-7, with D possibly TRBD2 on 5 matching bases. V was trimmed by 1 base and J by 2 bases, leaving 12 bases between them. The CDR3 spans 15 residues. Germline loops: CDR1 SNHLY, CDR2 FYNNEI. CDR3 amino acids: CASSEGSSVAYEQYF. The CDR3 DNA is TGTGCCAGCAGTGAAGGTAGTAGCGTAGCCTACGAGCAGTACTTC.

V usage is TRBV5-6 and J usage is TRBJ1-4, with 7 nucleotides matching TRBD1. There are 15 residues in the CDR3. The trim removed 4 bases at V and 5 bases at J, leaving 8 bases unmatched. The germline CDR1 and CDR2 sequences are SGHDT and YYEEEE. As DNA, the CDR3 is TGTGCCAGCAGCCTAGTGGACAGGTTCAATGAAAAACTGTTTTTT. Its translation is CASSLVDRFNEKLFF.

The chain joins TRBV10-3 to TRBJ1-5; D is perhaps TRBD1 (6 bases). The CDR3 has 15 amino acids. The V and J ends lost 1 base and 9 bases respectively, with 16 bases between them. The V gene's germline CDR1 is ENHRY and CDR2 SYGVKD. Written as DNA, the CDR3 is TGTGCCATCAGTGAGTGGGGGCCCCCGATCTCGCCCCAGCATTTT. Its protein is CAISEWGPPISPQHF.

The V gene is TRBV27, the J gene TRBJ2-7; 14 bases line up with TRBD2. Germline values: CDR1 MNHEY, CDR2 SMNVEV (reference sequence). There are 18 residues in the CDR3. V lost 0 bases and J lost 0; bases outside the gene matches: 4. The CDR3 spells CASSLSTSGGALSYEQYF. The CDR3 nucleotides read TGTGCCAGCAGTTTATCGACTAGCGGGGGGGCCCTCTCCTACGAGCAGTACTTC.

The V gene is TRBV5-1, the J gene TRBJ2-7, with 7 nucleotides matching TRBD1. The germline V gene has CDR1 SGHRS and CDR2 YFSETQ. The J segment lost 0 bases and the V segment lost 7 bases, leaving 4 bases of the junction unmatched. This CDR3 has 13 residues. The CDR3: CASRQGSSYEQYF. In DNA, the CDR3 is TGCGCCAGCCGACAGGGAAGCTCCTACGAGCAGTACTTC.